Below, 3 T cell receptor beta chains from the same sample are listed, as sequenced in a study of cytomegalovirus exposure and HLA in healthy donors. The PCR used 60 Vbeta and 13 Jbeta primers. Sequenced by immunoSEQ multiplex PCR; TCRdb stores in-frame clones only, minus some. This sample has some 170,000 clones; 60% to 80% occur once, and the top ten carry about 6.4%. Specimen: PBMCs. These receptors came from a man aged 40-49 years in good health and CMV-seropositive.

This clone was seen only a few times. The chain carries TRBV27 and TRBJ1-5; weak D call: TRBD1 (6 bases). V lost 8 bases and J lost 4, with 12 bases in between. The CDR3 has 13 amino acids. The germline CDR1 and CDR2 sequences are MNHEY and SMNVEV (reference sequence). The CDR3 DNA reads TGTGCCAGCTCAGGACAGTCAAATCAGCCCCAGCATTTT. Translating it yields CASSGQSNQPQHF.

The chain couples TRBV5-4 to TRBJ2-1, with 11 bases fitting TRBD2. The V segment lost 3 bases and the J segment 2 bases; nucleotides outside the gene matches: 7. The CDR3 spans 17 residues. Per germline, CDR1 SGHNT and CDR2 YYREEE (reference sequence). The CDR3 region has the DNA TGTGCCAGCAGCTGGTCTAGCGGGAGGTTAACCTACAATGAGCAGTTCTTC. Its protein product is CASSWSSGRLTYNEQFF. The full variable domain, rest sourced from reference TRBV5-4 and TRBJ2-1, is ETGVTQSPTHLIKTRGQQVTLRCSSQSGHNTVSWYQQALGQGPQFIFQYYREEENGRGNFPPRFSGLQFPNYSSELNVNALELDDSALYLCASSWSSGRLTYNEQFFGPGTRLTVL.

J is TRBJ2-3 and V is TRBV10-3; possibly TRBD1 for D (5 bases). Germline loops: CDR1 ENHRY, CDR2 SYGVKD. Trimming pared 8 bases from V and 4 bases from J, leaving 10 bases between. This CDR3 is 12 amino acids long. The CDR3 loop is CAIGAAADTQYF. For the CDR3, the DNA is TGTGCCATCGGGGCGGCGGCAGATACGCAGTATTTT.